This T cell receptor (beta chain) was captured in a study of cytomegalovirus exposure and HLA in healthy donors. Study at large: Earlier, 200 million or so T cells were analyzed, and 90 million to 120 million unique TCR beta sequences were found among them.

In the PCR, 60 Vbeta and 13 Jbeta primers were used. Sequencing used immunoSEQ multiplex PCR; TCRdb keeps in-frame clones, though not all of them. Here the sample spans 170,000 or so clones, 80% to 85% being singletons. Study-level results: Reported findings show TCR beta sequences accurately forecast HLA-A and HLA-B alleles in most subjects. Earlier analysis looked at TCR beta V segments, and most were productive about 90% or about 30% of the time. The authors later linked a missense DCLRE1C variant to TCR beta V- and J-gene trimming.

Losses at the gene ends were 6 bases for V and 0 bases for J; bases not matched to a gene: 6. The CDR3 extends over 15 amino acids. Germline V gene lookup returns CDR1 MDHEN and CDR2 SYDVKM. As regards this clone: Its specificity is unknown.

The V and J genes are TRBV28 and TRBJ1-2, with 8 bases matching TRBD1. Sequenced sample: PBMCs. The TCR originated in a woman aged 25 to 45 in good health and CMV-seronegative. The CDR3 region is CASSPQDRANYGYTF. The CDR3, as DNA: TGTGCCAGCAGCCCCCAGGACAGGGCTAACTATGGCTACACCTTC.